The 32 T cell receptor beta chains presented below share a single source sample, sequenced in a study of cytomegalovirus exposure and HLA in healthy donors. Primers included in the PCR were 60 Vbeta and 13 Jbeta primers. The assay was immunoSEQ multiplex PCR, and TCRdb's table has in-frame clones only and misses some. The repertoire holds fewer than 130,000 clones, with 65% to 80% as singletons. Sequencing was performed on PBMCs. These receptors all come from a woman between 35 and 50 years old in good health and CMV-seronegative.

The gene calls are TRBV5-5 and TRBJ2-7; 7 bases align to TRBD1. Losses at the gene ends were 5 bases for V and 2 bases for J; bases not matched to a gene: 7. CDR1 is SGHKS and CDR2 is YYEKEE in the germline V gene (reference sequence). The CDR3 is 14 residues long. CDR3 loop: CASSTLGQTYEQYF. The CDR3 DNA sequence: TGTGCCAGCAGTACACTGGGACAGACCTACGAGCAGTACTTC.

Here the CDR3 reads CASSSWTNQPQHF. Here the CDR3 DNA reads TGTGCCAGCAGCTCCTGGACAAATCAGCCCCAGCATTTT. The chain is built from TRBV7-2 and TRBJ1-5; tentative D call: TRBD1 (5 bases). CDR3 size: 13 residues. V shed 4 bases and J shed 4 bases, with 8 bases lying between them. In germline, CDR1 is SGHTA, CDR2 FQGNSA.

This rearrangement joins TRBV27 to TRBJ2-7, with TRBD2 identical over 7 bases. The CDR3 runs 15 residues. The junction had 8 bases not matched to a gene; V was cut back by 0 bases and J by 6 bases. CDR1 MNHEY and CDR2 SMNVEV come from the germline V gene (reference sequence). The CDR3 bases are TGTGCCAGCAGTTTATCTTGGGGAGGGGTTGGCGAGCAGTACTTC. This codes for CASSLSWGGVGEQYF.

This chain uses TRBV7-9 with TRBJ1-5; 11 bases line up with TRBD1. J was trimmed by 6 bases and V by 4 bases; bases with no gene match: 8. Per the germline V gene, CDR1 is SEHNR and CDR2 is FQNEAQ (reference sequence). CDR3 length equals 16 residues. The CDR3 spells CASSSRGQGAVQPQHF. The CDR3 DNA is TGTGCCAGCAGCTCCCGAGGACAGGGGGCAGTTCAGCCCCAGCATTTT.

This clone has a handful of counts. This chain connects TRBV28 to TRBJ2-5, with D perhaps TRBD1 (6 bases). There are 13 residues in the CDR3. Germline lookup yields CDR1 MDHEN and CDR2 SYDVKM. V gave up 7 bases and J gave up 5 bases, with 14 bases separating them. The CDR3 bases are TGTGCCAGCACCAGGACAGCCTCTGAGACCCAGTACTTC. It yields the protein CASTRTASETQYF.

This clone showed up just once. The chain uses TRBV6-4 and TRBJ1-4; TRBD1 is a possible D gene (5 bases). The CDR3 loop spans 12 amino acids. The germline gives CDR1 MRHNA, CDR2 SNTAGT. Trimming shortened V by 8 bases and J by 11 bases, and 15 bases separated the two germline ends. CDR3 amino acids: CASLGAPGKLFF. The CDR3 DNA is TGTGCCAGCCTTGGGGCCCCAGGGAAACTGTTTTTT.

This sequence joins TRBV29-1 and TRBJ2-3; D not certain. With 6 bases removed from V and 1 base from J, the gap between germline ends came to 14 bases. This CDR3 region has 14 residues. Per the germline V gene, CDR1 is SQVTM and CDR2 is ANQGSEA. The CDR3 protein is CSVLEHSRTDTQYF. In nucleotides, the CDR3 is TGCAGCGTCTTGGAACATAGCCGCACAGATACGCAGTATTTT.

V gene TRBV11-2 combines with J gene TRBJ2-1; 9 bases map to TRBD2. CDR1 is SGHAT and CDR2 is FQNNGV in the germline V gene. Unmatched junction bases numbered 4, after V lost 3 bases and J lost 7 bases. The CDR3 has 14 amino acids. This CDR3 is CASSFAGGWNEQFF. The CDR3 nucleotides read TGTGCCAGCAGCTTTGCGGGAGGGTGGAATGAGCAGTTCTTC.

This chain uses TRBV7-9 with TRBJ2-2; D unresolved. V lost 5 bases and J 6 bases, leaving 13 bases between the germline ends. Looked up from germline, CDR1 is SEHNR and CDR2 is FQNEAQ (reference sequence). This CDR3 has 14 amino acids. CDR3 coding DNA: TGTGCCAGCAGCCACTCGTTGGTCGCCGGGGAGCTGTTTTTT. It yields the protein CASSHSLVAGELFF.

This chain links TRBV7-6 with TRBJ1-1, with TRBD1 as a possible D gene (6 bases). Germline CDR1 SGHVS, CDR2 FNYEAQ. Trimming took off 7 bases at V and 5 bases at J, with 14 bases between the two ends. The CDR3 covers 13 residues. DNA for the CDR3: TGTGCCAGCACTTCCCCAGGGGAGACTGAAGCTTTCTTT. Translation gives CASTSPGETEAFF.

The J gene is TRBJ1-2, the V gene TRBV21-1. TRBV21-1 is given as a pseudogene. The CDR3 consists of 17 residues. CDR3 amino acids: CASSPLPSGGGNYGYTF. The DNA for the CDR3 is TGTGCCAGCAGCCCCCTCCCCTCGGGAGGGGGAAACTATGGCTACACCTTC.

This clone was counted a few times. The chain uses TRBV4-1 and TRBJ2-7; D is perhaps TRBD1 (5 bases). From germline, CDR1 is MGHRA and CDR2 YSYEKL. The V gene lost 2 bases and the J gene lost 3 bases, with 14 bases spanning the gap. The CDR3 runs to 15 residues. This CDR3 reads CASSQTFPGFYEQYF. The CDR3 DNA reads TGCGCCAGCAGCCAAACTTTCCCAGGGTTCTACGAGCAGTACTTC.

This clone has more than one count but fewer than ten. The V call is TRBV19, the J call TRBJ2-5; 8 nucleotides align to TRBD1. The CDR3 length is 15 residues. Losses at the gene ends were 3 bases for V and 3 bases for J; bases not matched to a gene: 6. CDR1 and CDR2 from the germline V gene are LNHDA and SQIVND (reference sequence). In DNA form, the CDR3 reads TGTGCCAGTAGTATCGCGGGACAGGAGGAAGAGACCCAGTACTTC. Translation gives CASSIAGQEEETQYF.

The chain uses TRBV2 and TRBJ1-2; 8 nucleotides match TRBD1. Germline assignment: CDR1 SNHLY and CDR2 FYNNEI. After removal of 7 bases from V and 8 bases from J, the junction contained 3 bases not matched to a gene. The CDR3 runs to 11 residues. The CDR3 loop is CASTGGKGYTF. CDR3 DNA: TGTGCCAGCACAGGGGGCAAGGGCTACACCTTC.

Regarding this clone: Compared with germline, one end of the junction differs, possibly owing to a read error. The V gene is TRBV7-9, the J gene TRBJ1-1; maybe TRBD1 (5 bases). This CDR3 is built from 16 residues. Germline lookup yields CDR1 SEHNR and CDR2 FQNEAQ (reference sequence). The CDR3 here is CSSTLFGSGQVTEAFF. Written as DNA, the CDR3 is TGTTCCAGCACCCTCTTCGGGTCAGGGCAGGTCACTGAAGCTTTCTTT. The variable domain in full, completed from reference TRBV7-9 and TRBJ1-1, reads DTGVSQNPRHKITKRGQNVTFRCDPISEHNRLYWYRQTLGQGPEFLTYFQNEAQLEKSRLLSDRFSAERPKGSFSTLEIQRTEQGDSAMYLCSSTLFGSGQVTEAFFGQGTRLTVV.

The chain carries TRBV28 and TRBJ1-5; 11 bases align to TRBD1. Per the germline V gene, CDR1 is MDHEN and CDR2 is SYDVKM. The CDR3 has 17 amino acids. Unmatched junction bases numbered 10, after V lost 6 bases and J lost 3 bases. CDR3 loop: CASSPPGTGGVNQPQHF. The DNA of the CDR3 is TGTGCCAGCAGCCCCCCTGGGACAGGGGGAGTCAATCAGCCCCAGCATTTT.

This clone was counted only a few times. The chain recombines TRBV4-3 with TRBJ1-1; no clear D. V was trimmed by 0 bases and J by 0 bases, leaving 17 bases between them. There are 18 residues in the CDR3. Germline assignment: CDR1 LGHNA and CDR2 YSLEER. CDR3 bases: TGCGCCAGCAGCCAAGAGGGTTTCGGGTCATACATGAACACTGAAGCTTTCTTT. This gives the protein CASSQEGFGSYMNTEAFF.

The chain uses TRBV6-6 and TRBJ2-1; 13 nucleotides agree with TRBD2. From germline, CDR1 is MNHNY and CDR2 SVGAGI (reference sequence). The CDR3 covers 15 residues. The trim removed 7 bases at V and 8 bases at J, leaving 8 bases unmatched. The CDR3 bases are TGTGCCAGCACCCCACTAGCGGGAGGGTCCTATGAGCAGTTCTTC. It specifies CASTPLAGGSYEQFF.

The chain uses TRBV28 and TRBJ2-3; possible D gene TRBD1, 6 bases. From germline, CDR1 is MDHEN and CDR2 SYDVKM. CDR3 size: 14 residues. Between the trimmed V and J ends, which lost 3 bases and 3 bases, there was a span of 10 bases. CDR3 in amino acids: CASSFRGETDTQYF. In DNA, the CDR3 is TGTGCCAGCAGTTTCAGGGGCGAGACAGATACGCAGTATTTT.

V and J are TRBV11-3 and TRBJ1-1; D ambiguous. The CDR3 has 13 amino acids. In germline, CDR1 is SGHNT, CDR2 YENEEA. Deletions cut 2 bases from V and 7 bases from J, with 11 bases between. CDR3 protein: CASSLRSGLEAFF. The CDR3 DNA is TGTGCCAGCAGCTTACGATCCGGACTTGAAGCTTTCTTT.

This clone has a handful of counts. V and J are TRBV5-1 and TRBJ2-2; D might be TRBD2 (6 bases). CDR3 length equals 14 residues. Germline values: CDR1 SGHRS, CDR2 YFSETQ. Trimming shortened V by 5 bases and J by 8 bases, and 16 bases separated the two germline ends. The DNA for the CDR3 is TGCGCCAGCAGTCAAACTAGCCTGGATGGGGAGCTGTTTTTT. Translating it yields CASSQTSLDGELFF.

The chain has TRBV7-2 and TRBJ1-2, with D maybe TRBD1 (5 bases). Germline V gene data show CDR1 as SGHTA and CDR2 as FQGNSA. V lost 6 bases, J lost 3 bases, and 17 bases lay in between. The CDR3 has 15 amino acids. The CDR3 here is CASRSKTALDYGYTF. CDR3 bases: TGTGCCAGCAGATCCAAGACAGCACTGGACTATGGCTACACCTTC.

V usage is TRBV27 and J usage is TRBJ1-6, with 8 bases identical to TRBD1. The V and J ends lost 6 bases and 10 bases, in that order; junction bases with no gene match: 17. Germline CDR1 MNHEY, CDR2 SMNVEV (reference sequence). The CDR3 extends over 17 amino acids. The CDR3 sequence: CASSKTPPDRGWSPLHF. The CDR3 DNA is TGTGCCAGCAGCAAGACACCTCCAGACAGGGGCTGGTCACCCCTCCACTTT.

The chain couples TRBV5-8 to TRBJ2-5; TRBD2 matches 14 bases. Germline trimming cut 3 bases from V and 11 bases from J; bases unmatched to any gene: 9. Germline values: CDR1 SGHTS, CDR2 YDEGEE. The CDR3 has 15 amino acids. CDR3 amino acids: CASSSGLAGGKEQYF. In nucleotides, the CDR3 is TGTGCCAGCAGCTCCGGACTAGCGGGGGGTAAGGAGCAGTACTTC. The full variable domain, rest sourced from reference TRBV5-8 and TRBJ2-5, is EAGVTQSPTHLIKTRGQQATLRCSPISGHTSVYWYQQALGLGLQFLLWYDEGEERNRGNFPPRFSGRQFPNYSSELNVNALELEDSALYLCASSSGLAGGKEQYFGPGTRLLVL.

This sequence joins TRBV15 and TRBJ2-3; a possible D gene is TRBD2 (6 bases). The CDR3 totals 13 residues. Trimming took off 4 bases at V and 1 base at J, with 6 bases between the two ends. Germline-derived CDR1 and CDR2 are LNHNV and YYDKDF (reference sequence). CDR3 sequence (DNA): TGTGCCACCAGCACGGGGGGCACAGATACGCAGTATTTT. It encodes CATSTGGTDTQYF.

CDR3 sequence (DNA): TGCGCCAGCAGCCAAGTGCTCGACAGGGAACCCTACGAGCAGTACTTC. Translating gives CASSQVLDREPYEQYF. The chain carries TRBV4-1 and TRBJ2-7; 7 bases align to TRBD1. This CDR3 contains 16 residues. CDR1 MGHRA and CDR2 YSYEKL come from the germline V gene. After removal of 1 base from V and 2 bases from J, the junction contained 8 bases not matched to a gene.

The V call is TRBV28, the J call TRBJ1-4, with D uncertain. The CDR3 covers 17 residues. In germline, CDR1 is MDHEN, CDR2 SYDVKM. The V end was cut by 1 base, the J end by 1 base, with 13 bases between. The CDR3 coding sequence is TGTGCCAGCAGTTTATATTCTGGGCTGGAAACTAATGAAAAACTGTTTTTT. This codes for CASSLYSGLETNEKLFF.

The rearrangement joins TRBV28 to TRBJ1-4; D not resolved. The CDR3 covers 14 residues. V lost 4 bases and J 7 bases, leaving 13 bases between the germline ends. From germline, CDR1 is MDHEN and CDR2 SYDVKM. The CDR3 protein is CASSSDSSSEKLFF. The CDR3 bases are TGTGCCAGCAGTTCCGACTCTTCAAGTGAAAAACTGTTTTTT.

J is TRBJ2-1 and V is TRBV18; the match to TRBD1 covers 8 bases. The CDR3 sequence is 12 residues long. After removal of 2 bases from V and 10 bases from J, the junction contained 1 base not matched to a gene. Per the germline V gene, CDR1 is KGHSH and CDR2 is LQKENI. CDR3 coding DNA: TGTGCCAGCTCACCAAGGACAGGGGAGCAGTTCTTC. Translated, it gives CASSPRTGEQFF. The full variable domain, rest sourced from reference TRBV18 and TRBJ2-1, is NAGVMQNPRHLVRRRGQEARLRCSPMKGHSHVYWYRQLPEEGLKFMVYLQKENIIDESGMPKERFSAEFPKEGPSILRIQQVVRGDSAAYFCASSPRTGEQFFGPGTRLTVL.

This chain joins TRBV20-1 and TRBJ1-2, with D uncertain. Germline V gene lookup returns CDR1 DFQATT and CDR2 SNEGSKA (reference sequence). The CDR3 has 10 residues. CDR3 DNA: TGCAGCGCCTTCCGGGATGGCTACACCTTC. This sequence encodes CSAFRDGYTF.

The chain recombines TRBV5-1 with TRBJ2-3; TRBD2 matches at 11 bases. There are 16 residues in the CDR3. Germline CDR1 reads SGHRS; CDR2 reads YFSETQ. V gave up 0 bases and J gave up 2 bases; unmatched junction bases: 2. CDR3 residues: CASSLGLAGTTDTQYF. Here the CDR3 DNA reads TGCGCCAGCAGCTTGGGACTAGCGGGGACCACAGATACGCAGTATTTT.

The CDR3 region has the DNA TGTGCCAGCAGCTTTTTTGGACTAGCGTACAATGAGCAGTTCTTC. This gives the protein CASSFFGLAYNEQFF. This chain joins TRBV7-9 and TRBJ2-1; 9 positions agree with TRBD2. V lost 3 bases to trimming and J lost 4 bases; unmatched junction nucleotides: 4. Germline loops: CDR1 SEHNR, CDR2 FQNEAQ (reference sequence). The CDR3 is made up of 15 amino acids.